This T cell receptor (beta chain) comes out of a study of OX40 agonist ivuxolimab in advanced cancers. Background on the whole study: The costimulatory receptor OX40 (CD134) was targeted by ivuxolimab, a fully human IgG2 agonistic monoclonal antibody. Intravenous ivuxolimab was administered to patients every 2 weeks at six dose levels: 0.01, 0.1, 0.3, 1.5, 3 and 10 mg/kg. Among the roughly 50 dose-escalation patients, around 20 had hepatocellular carcinoma, about 15 melanoma, 9 renal cell carcinoma and 9 head and neck cancer. In the dose-escalation cohort, 82.7% of patients were male, and the mean age was approximately 60 years, with a range of about 23 to 85. Patients were allowed to have had prior anti-PD-1, anti-PD-L1 or anti-CTLA-4 therapy, and around 40% of the dose-escalation patients had previously received checkpoint inhibitors. Partial responses occurred in three dose-escalation patients: two with cutaneous melanoma and one with hepatocellular carcinoma. Peripheral TCRbeta sequencing aimed to test whether ivuxolimab altered TCR sequence diversity and caused clonal T-cell expansion. The paper describes the monotherapy dose-escalation part (N ≈ 52 patients) of the phase I trial of ivuxolimab. The paper's findings and limits, for the study overall: Low levels of normalized T-cell clonal expansion were also seen in some nonresponding patients. At doses from 0.1 to 3.0 mg/kg, clonal expansion was seen in both CD4+ and CD8+ blood T cells between baseline and week 6. Partial responders in the 0.1-3.0 mg/kg groups had among the lowest normalized peripheral clonal expansion, especially among CD8+ T cells. Antigen specificity was not determined for the clonally expanded peripheral T cells. After ivuxolimab, more expanded clones were found on average in CD8+ T cells than in CD4+ T cells.

For sequencing of the TCRbeta CDR3 region, genomic DNA was extracted from the sorted cells. TCRbeta CDR3 regions were sequenced using the immunoSEQ Assay. What TCRdb holds here is the immuneACCESS table cut down to in-frame rearrangements. Part of the clones is not present; checked against another copy, under half of the missing clones reflect an unresolved V gene, and the others are unexplained. The sample has some 87,000 clones on record, about 88% of them singletons. The ten largest clonotypes hold approximately 0.67% of the sample. The germline V gene (reference sequence) specifies MNHNY as CDR1 and SVGAGI as CDR2. V and J lose 2 bases and 6 bases, and a span of 16 bases separates them. Taken from cysteine to phenylalanine, the CDR3 has 15 residues. CDR3 DNA is the only sequence kept; it has 45 bases, read in frame from the first base. The trial excluded patients who had a history of autoimmune disease or who were on systemic immunosuppression. Peripheral blood for TCR sequencing was drawn from every dose cohort at baseline, at cycle 4 day 1 and at cycle 7 day 1. The samples were drawn from a first-in-human, open-label, multicenter phase I dose-escalation trial of ivuxolimab. Adults with locally advanced or metastatic melanoma, renal cell, hepatocellular, or head and neck squamous cell carcinoma were enrolled in the trial. CD4+ and CD8+ T cells were sorted separately from peripheral blood before TCR sequencing.

With respect to this clone: Its antigen is currently not known. Qualities for individual bases were not recorded, and no much larger clone is one base off.

This sequence originates from an adult with an advanced solid tumor such as melanoma, head and neck, liver or kidney cancer. In this chain, TRBV6-6 is recombined with TRBJ2-5, with TRBD2 as a weak D call on 6 bases. Sample: CD4+ or CD8+ T cells sorted from blood, taken in a trial of the OX40 agonist ivuxolimab. The CDR3 region reads CASSYLFGGMKTQYF. The DNA sequence is TGTGCCAGCAGTTACCTATTCGGGGGAATGAAGACCCAGTACTTC.